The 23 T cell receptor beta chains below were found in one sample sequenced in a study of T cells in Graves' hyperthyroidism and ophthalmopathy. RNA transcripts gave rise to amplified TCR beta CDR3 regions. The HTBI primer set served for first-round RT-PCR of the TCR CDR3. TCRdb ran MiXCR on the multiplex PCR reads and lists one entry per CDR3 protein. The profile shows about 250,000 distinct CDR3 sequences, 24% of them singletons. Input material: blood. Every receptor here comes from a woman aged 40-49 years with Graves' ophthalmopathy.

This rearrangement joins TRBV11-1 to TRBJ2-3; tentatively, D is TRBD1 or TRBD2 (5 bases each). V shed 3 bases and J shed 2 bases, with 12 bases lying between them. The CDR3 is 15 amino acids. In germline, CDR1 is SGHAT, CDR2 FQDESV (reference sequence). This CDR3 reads CASSFGTENTDTQYF. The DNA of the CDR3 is TGTGCCAGCAGCTTCGGGACGGAAAACACAGATACGCAGTATTTT.

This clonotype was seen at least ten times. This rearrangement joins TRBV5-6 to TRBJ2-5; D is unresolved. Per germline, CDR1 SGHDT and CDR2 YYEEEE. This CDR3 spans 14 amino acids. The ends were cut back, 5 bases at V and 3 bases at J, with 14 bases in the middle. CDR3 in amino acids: CASRIKIRKETQYF. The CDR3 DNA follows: TGTGCCAGCAGGATTAAGATTAGGAAAGAGACCCAGTACTTC.

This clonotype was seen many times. The CDR3 DNA is TGTGCCAGCAGTGACGGTCAAATGGTAAAAAACATTCAGTACTTC. It is translated as CASSDGQMVKNIQYF. The chain recombines TRBV2 with TRBJ2-4; D is unresolved. CDR1 SNHLY and CDR2 FYNNEI come from the germline V gene. The CDR3 sequence is 15 residues long. V lost 3 bases and J lost 4, with 13 bases in between.

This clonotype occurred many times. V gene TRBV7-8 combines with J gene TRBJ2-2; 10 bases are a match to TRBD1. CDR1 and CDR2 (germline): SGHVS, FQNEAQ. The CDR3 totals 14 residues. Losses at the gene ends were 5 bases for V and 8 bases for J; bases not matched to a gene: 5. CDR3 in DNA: TGTGCCAGCAGCAGACAGGGGGCAGGGGGGGAGCTGTTTTTT. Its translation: CASSRQGAGGELFF.

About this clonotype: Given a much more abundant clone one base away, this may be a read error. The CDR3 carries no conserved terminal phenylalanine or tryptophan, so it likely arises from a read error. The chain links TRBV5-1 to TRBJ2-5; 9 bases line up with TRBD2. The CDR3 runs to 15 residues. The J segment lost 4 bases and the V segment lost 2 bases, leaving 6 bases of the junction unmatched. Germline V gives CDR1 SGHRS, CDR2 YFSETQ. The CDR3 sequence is CASSLPSGKGETQYS. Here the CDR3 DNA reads TGCGCCAGCAGCTTACCTAGCGGGAAAGGAGAGACCCAGTACTCC.

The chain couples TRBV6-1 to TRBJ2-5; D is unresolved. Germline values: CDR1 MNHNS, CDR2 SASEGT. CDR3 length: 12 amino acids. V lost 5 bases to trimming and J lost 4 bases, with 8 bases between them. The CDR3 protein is CASSSRPETQYF. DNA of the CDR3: TGTGCCAGCAGTAGCAGGCCAGAGACCCAGTACTTC.

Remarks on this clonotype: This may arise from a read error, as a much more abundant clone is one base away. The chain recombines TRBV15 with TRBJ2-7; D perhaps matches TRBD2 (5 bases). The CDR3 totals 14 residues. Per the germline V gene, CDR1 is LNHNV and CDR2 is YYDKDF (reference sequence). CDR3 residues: CTTSSPAEGNEQYF. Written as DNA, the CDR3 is TGTACCACCAGCAGCCCGGCTGAGGGAAACGAGCAGTACTTC.

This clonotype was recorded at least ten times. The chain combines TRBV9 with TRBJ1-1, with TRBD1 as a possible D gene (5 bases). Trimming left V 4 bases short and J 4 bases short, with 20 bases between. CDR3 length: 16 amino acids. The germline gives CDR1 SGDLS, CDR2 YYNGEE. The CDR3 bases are TGTGCCAGCAGCAACTCCGGGACGGGTGGGCTCACTGAAGCTTTCTTT. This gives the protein CASSNSGTGGLTEAFF.

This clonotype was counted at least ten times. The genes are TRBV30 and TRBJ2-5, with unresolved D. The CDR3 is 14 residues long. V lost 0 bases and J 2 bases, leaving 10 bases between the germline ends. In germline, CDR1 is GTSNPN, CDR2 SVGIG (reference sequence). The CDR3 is CAWSVRSRQETQYF. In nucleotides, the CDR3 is TGTGCCTGGAGTGTGCGAAGTAGGCAAGAGACCCAGTACTTC. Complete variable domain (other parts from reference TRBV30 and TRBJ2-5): SQTIHQWPATLVQPVGSPLSLECTVEGTSNPNLYWYRQAAGRGLQLLFYSVGIGQISSEVPQNLSASRPQDRQFILSSKKLLLSDSGFYLCAWSVRSRQETQYFGPGTRLLVL.

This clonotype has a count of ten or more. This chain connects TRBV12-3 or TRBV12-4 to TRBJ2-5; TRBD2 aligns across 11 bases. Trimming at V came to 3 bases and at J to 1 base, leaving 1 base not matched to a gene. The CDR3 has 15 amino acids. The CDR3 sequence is CASSFGTSGQETQYF. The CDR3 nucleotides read TGTGCCAGCAGTTTCGGGACTAGCGGCCAAGAGACCCAGTACTTC.

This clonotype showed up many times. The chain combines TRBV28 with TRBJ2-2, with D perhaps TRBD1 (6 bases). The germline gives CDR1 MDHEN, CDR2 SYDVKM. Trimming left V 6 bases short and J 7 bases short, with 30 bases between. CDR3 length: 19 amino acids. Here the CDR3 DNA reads TGTGCCAGCAGAAAGCACATAGGGGGTAGGGGTGCTCCGGACGGGGAGCTGTTTTTT. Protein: CASRKHIGGRGAPDGELFF.

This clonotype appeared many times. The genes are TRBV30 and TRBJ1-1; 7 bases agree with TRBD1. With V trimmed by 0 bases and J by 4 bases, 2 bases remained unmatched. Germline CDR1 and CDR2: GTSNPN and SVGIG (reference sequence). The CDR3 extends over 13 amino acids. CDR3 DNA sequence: TGTGCCTGGAGTGTATCAGGGGGCACTGAAGCTTTCTTT. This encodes CAWSVSGGTEAFF.

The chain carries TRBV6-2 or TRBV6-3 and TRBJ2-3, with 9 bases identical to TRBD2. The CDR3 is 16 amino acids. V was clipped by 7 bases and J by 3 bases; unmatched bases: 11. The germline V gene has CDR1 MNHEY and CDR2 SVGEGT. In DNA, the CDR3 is TGTGCCAGCATCTTTGAGCGGGAGGTGATTACAGATACGCAGTATTTT. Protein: CASIFEREVITDTQYF.

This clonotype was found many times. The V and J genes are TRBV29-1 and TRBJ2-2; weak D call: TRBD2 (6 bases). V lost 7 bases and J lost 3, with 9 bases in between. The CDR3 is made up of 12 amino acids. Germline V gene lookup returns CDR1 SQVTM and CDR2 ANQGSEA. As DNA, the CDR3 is TGCAGCGCAGGGACTTACACCGGGGAGCTGTTTTTT. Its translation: CSAGTYTGELFF.

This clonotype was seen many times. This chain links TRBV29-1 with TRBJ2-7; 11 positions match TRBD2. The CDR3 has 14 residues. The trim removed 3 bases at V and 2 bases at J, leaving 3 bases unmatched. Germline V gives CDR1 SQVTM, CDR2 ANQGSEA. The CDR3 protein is CSVEVAGGAYEQYF. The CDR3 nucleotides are TGCAGCGTTGAGGTAGCGGGAGGGGCCTACGAGCAGTACTTC.

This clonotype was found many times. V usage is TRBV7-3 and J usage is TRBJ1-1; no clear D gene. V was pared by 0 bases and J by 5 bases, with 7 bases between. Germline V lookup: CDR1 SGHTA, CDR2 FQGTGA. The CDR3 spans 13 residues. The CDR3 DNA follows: TGTGCCAGCAGCTTAACGTTTGGAACTGAAGCTTTCTTT. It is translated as CASSLTFGTEAFF.

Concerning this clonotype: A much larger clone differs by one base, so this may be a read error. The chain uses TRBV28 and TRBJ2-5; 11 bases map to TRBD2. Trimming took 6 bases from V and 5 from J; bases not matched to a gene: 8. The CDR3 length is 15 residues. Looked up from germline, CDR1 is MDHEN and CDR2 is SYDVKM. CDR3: CASSIAGGPWETQYF. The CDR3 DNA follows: TGTGCCAGCAGCATAGCGGGAGGGCCGTGGGAGACCCAGTACTTC.

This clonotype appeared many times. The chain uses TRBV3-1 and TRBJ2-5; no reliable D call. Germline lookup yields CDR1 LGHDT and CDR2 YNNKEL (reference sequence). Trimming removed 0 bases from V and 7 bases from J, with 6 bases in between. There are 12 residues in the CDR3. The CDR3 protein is CASSQDDGTQYF. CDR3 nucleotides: TGTGCCAGCAGCCAAGATGATGGGACCCAGTACTTC.

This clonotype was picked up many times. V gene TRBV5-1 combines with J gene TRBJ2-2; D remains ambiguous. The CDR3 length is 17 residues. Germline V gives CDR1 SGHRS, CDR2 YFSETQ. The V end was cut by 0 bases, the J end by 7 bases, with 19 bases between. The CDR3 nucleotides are TGCGCCAGCAGCTTGGCTCCCGTCGCTGGATCGGGCGGGGAGCTGTTTTTT. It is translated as CASSLAPVAGSGGELFF.

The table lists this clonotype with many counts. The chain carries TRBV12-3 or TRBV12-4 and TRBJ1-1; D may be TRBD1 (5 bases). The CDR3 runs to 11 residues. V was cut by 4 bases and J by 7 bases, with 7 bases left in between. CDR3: CASSSTVEAFF. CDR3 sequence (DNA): TGTGCCAGCAGTTCGACAGTTGAAGCTTTCTTT.

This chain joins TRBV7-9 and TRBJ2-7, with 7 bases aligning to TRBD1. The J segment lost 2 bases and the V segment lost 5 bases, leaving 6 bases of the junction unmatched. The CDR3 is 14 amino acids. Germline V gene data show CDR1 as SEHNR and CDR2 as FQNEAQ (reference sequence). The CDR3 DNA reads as TGTGCCAGCAGCCAAGGGGACAGTACCTACGAGCAGTACTTC. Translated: CASSQGDSTYEQYF. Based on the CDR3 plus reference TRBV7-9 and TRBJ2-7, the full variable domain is DTGVSQNPRHKITKRGQNVTFRCDPISEHNRLYWYRQTLGQGPEFLTYFQNEAQLEKSRLLSDRFSAERPKGSFSTLEIQRTEQGDSAMYLCASSQGDSTYEQYFGPGTRLTVT.

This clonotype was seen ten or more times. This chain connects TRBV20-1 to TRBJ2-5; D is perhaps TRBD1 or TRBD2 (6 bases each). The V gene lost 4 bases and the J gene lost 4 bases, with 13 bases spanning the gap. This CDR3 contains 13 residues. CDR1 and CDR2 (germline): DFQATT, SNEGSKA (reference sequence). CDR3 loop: CSAKQGGGETQYF. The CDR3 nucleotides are TGCAGTGCTAAACAGGGAGGTGGAGAGACCCAGTACTTC.

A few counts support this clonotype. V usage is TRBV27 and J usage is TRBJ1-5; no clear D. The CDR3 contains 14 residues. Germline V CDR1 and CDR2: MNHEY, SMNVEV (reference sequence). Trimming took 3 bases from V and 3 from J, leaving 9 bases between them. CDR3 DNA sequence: TGTGCCAGCAGTTTTCAACGGTTCAATCAGCCCCAGCATTTT. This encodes CASSFQRFNQPQHF.